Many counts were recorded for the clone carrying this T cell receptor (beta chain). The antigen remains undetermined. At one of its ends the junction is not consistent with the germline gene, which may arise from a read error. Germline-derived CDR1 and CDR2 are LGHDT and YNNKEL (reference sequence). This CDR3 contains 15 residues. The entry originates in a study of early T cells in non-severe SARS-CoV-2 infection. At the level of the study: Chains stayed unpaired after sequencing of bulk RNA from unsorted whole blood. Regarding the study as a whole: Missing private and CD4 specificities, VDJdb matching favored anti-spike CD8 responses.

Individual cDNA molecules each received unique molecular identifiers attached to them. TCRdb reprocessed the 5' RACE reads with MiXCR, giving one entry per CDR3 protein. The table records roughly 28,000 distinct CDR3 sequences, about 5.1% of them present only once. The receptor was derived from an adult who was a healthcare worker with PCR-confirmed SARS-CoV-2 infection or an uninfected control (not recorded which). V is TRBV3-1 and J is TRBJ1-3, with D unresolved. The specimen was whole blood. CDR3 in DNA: TGTGCCAGCAGCCAGGGAACGAGCTCTGAAAACACCATATATTTT. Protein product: CASSQGTSSENTIYF.